The 10 T cell receptor beta chains listed next were all sequenced from one sample in a study of blood T cells in healthy people across ages. A second PCR, run for roughly 7 to 12 cycles, used a sample-barcoded 5' primer plus a J-beta primer mix. TCRdb called the 5' RACE reads again in MiXCR, with one record for every CDR3 protein. Of around 750,000 distinct CDR3 sequences listed, roughly 50% are singletons. Sequencing used blood. The receptors stem from a man aged 80 or over in good health.

The chain couples TRBV6-5 to TRBJ1-4, with TRBD1 identical over 9 bases. CDR3 length: 16 residues. The trim removed 2 bases at V and 8 bases at J, leaving 9 bases unmatched. Germline values: CDR1 MNHEY, CDR2 SVGAGI. The CDR3, as DNA: TGTGCCAGCAGTTACCCAAAACAGGGGGCAAGGGAAAAACTGTTTTTT. Translated: CASSYPKQGAREKLFF.

This clonotype appeared a few times. The chain links TRBV29-1 to TRBJ2-5, with 10 bases fitting TRBD1. Trimming at V came to 6 bases and at J to 9 bases, leaving 13 bases not matched to a gene. The CDR3 runs 14 residues. Germline V lookup: CDR1 SQVTM, CDR2 ANQGSEA. The CDR3 DNA follows: TGCAGCGTACAAGAACCGGGACAGGGGACGGCCCAGTACTTC. Translation: CSVQEPGQGTAQYF.

The chain is built from TRBV29-1 and TRBJ2-1; either TRBD1 or TRBD2 may fit D (5 bases each). The CDR3 totals 14 residues. V lost 3 bases, J lost 10 bases, and 19 bases lay in between. Germline lookup yields CDR1 SQVTM and CDR2 ANQGSEA. In nucleotides, the CDR3 is TGCAGCGTTGAGAAGGGGATGGGAGCCGGGGAGCAGTTCTTC. Amino acids: CSVEKGMGAGEQFF.

The chain joins TRBV25-1 to TRBJ1-1; weak D call: TRBD1 (5 bases). The CDR3 spans 14 residues. Trimming stripped 4 bases from V and 11 bases from J, with 20 bases between. Germline V lookup: CDR1 MGHDK, CDR2 SYGVNS. CDR3 in DNA: TGTGCCAGCAGTGGGGCCCCGGGGCGTCCCGAGGCTTTCTTT. Its protein is CASSGAPGRPEAFF. Complete variable domain (other parts from reference TRBV25-1 and TRBJ1-1): EADIYQTPRYLVIGTGKKITLECSQTMGHDKMYWYQQDPGMELHLIHYSYGVNSTEKGDLSSESTVSRIRTEHFPLTLESARPSHTSQYLCASSGAPGRPEAFFGQGTRLTVV.

The chain links TRBV7-2 to TRBJ1-3; D is ambiguous. Trimming shortened V by 5 bases and J by 4 bases, and 18 bases separated the two germline ends. This CDR3 contains 16 residues. CDR1 is SGHTA and CDR2 is FQGNSA in the germline V gene. As DNA, the CDR3 is TGTGCCAGCAGCCCCCGAGTAGGACCCGTCGGAAACACCATATATTTT. It specifies CASSPRVGPVGNTIYF.

V and J are TRBV20-1 and TRBJ2-3; TRBD2 matches at 8 bases. The J segment lost 1 base and the V segment lost 5 bases, leaving 8 bases of the junction unmatched. CDR1 and CDR2 (germline): DFQATT, SNEGSKA (reference sequence). The CDR3 has 15 amino acids. The CDR3 sequence: CSAPGGEGGTDTQYF. CDR3 bases: TGCAGTGCTCCGGGGGGGGAGGGCGGCACAGATACGCAGTATTTT.

The chain recombines TRBV6-4 with TRBJ2-1, with D tentatively TRBD2 (5 bases). The ends were cut back, 5 bases at V and 5 bases at J, with 10 bases in the middle. This CDR3 has 13 residues. The germline V gene encodes CDR1 MRHNA and CDR2 SNTAGT. The CDR3 coding sequence is TGTGCCAGCAGTTCTCGAGGGAACAATGAGCAGTTCTTC. Amino acids: CASSSRGNNEQFF.

The rearrangement links TRBV5-1 to TRBJ1-1, with D perhaps TRBD1 (5 bases). The CDR3 covers 12 residues. Germline CDR1 SGHRS, CDR2 YFSETQ. V was trimmed by 2 bases and J by 7 bases, leaving 9 bases between them. CDR3 residues: CASSLRGGEAFF. The CDR3, as DNA: TGCGCCAGCAGCTTAAGGGGTGGTGAAGCTTTCTTT.

This clonotype has a handful of counts. The chain employs TRBV5-1 and TRBJ2-7; D might be TRBD2 (6 bases). Per germline, CDR1 SGHRS and CDR2 YFSETQ. Trimming pared 4 bases from V and 0 bases from J, leaving 17 bases between. There are 16 residues in the CDR3. The CDR3 loop is CASSPVGSGSSYEQYF. CDR3 nucleotides: TGCGCCAGCAGCCCCGTAGGGAGCGGGTCCTCCTACGAGCAGTACTTC.

The chain links TRBV2 to TRBJ1-1; D is unclear. CDR1 is SNHLY, CDR2 FYNNEI, per germline. The V and J ends lost 5 bases and 6 bases respectively, with 10 bases between them. The CDR3 has 12 residues. For the CDR3, the DNA is TGTGCCAGCAGTATAGGGTTGGCTGAAGCTTTCTTT. Its protein product is CASSIGLAEAFF.